This T cell receptor (beta chain) was sequenced in a study of molecular identifiers for immune sequencing clone quantification (dated by TCRdb to the late 2010s). At the level of the whole study: In a replicate experiment, RNA from around 20,000 or 100,000 naive CD8 T cells was split into five aliquots, four of which were sequenced. This methods study benchmarked molecular-identifier clustering-based TCR repertoire sequencing (MIDCIRS) and TCR RNA copy counting, using CD8 T cells to do so.

Libraries of naive CD8 T cells were built from around 20,000 to 1,000,000 sorted cells, with 10%, 30% or 50% of the purified RNA used. On a BD FACSAria II, naive CD8 T cells were FACS-sorted as CD8+CD4-CCR7+CD45RA+ and collected into RLT Plus buffer. To test detection sensitivity, Jurkat RNA equivalent to approximately ten TCR copies was spiked into samples of about 19,000-1,000,000 naive CD8 T cells. CD8 T cells were enriched with RosetteSep CD8+ T Cell Enrichment Cocktail and Ficoll-Paque, followed by ACK red cell lysis. Ten or more counts support this clonotype. It has no known antigen specificity. Base quality data are lacking; no much larger clone is found one base away. Preparation of the library involved PCR. Reads for this sample came from a NextSeq 500. Bulk TCR libraries were generated as previously described, with the TCR primers listed in Table S5 used. Total RNA was purified with the Qiagen AllPrep DNA/RNA kit. Before any analysis, reads coming from multiple sequencing runs of the same library were combined into one pool. The original methods were these. Reads were retained only if an exact TCR constant sequence was present, and the retained reads were trimmed to 150 nt and grouped according to their 12-nt molecular barcodes. Reads in each barcode group were sub-clustered using a 15% Levenshtein threshold, and a quality-weighted consensus sequence was built for each RNA molecule. Non-functional sequences were filtered out, along with any lower-count sequence sitting one edit away from another sequence. On the basis of fitting two negative binomial distributions, barcode sub-clusters with fewer than 20% of the maximum read count were discarded. The public reads were reprocessed in TCRdb via fastp at Q25 and MiXCR, keeping in-frame beta chains. Each entry merges the rows of one CDR3 protein and shows their most common DNA and genes. TCRdb assigned the V and J calls; the authors' analysis was not used. The sample data list about 86,000 distinct CDR3 sequences, and 25% of these were observed just once. The top ten clonotypes cover approximately 0.78% of the sample.

Broader findings and caveats from the paper: Roughly 2.8 recovered TCR RNA copies per cell were obtained by modeling, versus roughly 9.1 by digital PCR, implying a capture efficiency of about 30%. The naive libraries included spiked-in Jurkat TCR RNA (fewer than 11 copies' worth), and this Jurkat TCR RNA is not part of the donor repertoire. Even against a background of 750,000 to 1,000,000 naive CD8 T cells, spiked-in Jurkat TCR RNA amounting to a single cell's worth was reported to be detectable. In CMV-specific effector cells, clones with more than 20 RNA copies contained over 99% of molecules, whereas in naive cells such clones contained under 1% of molecules. When barcode sub-clustering was left out, chimeric consensus sequences inflated TCR diversity, with chimeras reaching as high as 47%. The sizes of highly expanded clones could end up underestimated when identical TCR molecules share a barcode.

The germline V gene encodes CDR1 DFQATT and CDR2 SNEGSKA (reference sequence). The CDR3, cysteine through phenylalanine, is 13 amino acids long. The kept DNA is CDR3 alone, 39 bases in frame from the first base. At the junction V is shortened by 6 bases and J by 1 base; bases outside the gene matches: 2. This chain joins TRBV20-1 to TRBJ2-7, and TRBD2 aligns with 11 junction nucleotides. The sample was naive CD8+ T cells from blood, with Jurkat cell RNA spiked in. Taken with the paper, the label for cell subset or site translates to: FACS-sorted CD8+CD4-CCR7+CD45RA+ naive T cells. The TCR comes from a human donor in good health. Some libraries in this study had Jurkat cell RNA spiked in. Here is the DNA: TGCAGTGCCGGGACTAGCGGATCCTACGAGCAGTACTTC. This codes for CSAGTSGSYEQYF.